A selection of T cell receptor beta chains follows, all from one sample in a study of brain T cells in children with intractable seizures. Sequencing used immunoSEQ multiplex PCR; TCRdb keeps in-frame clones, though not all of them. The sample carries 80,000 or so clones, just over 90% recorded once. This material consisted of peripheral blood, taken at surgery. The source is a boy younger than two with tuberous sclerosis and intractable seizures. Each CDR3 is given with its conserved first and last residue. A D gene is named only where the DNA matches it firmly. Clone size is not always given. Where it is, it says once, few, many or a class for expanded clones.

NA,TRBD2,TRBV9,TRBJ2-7,CASSVGLAGAYEQYF,TGTGCCAGCAGCGTAGGGCTAGCGGGGGCCTACGAGCAGTACTTC
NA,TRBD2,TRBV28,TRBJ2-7,CASSPPRTSPYEQYF,TGTGCCAGCAGTCCGCCAAGGACTAGCCCCTACGAGCAGTACTTC
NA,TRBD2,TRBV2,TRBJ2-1,CASRETSGVYNEQFF,TGTGCCAGCAGAGAGACTAGCGGGGTGTACAATGAGCAGTTCTTC
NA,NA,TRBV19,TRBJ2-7,CASSMRGLPYEQYF,TGTGCCAGTAGTATGCGGGGACTTCCCTACGAGCAGTACTTC
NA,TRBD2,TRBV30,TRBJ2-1,CAWIPGRITNYNEQFF,TGTGCCTGGATTCCCGGGAGGATCACAAATTACAATGAGCAGTTCTTC
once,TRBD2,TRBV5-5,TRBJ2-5,CASSPEGLAGVETQYF,TGTGCCAGCAGCCCCGAGGGACTAGCGGGAGTAGAGACCCAGTACTTC
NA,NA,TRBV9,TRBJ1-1,CASDSGGGEAFF,TGTGCCAGCGATTCGGGGGGAGGTGAAGCTTTCTTT
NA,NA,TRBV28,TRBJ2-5,CASNPPKRKFKTQYF,TGTGCCAGCAACCCTCCCAAGCGAAAGTTTAAGACCCAGTACTTC
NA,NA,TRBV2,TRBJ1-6,CASSDLRNSPLHF,TGTGCCAGCAGCGATCTAAGGAATTCACCCCTCCACTTT
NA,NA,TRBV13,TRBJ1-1,CASSLGSEAFF,TGTGCCAGCAGCCTAGGGAGTGAAGCTTTCTTT
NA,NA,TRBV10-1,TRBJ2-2,CASIMGCPTGELFF,TGCGCCAGCATAATGGGCTGTCCCACGGGGGAGCTGTTTTTT
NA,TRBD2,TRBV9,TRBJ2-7,CASSPLAGASEQYF,TGTGCCAGCAGCCCACTAGCGGGAGCAAGCGAGCAGTACTTC
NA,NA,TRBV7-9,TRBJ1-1,CASSFGGFSDTEAFF,TGTGCCAGCAGCTTTGGGGGCTTCTCGGACACTGAAGCTTTCTTT
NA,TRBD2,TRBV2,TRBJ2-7,CASSGPASGGAPSYEQYF,TGTGCCAGCAGTGGGCCGGCTAGCGGGGGGGCCCCCTCCTACGAGCAGTACTTC
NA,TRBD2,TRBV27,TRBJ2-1,CASSLSGTSGNHEQFF,TGTGCCAGCAGTTTATCGGGGACTAGCGGGAACCATGAGCAGTTCTTC
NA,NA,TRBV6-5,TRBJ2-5,CASSPVSETQYF,TGTGCCAGCAGTCCGGTTTCAGAGACCCAGTACTTC
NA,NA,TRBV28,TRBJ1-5,CASSLDGDSNQPQHF,TGTGCCAGCAGCCTTGACGGAGATAGCAATCAGCCCCAGCATTTT
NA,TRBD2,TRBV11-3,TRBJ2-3,CASSSRLAGDNTQYF,TGTGCCAGCAGCTCCCGACTAGCGGGAGACAATACGCAGTATTTT
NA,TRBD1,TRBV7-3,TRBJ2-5,CASRPGGRSQETQYF,TGTGCCAGCAGACCAGGGGGCCGAAGCCAAGAGACCCAGTACTTC
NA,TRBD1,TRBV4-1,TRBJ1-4,CASSRTGGEKLFF,TGCGCCAGCAGCCGGACAGGGGGTGAAAAACTGTTTTTT
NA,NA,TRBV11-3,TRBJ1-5,CASSFGRNQPQHF,TGTGCCAGCAGCTTCGGGCGCAATCAGCCCCAGCATTTT
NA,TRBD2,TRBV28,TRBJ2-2,CASSFGLLGLADKVNTGELFF,TGTGCCAGCAGTTTCGGCCTACTTGGACTAGCGGACAAAGTAAACACCGGGGAGCTGTTTTTT
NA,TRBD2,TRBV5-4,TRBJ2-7,CASSDGGSSYEQYF,TGTGCCAGCAGCGATGGCGGGAGCTCCTACGAGCAGTACTTC
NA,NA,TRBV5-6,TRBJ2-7,CASSTGVLSYEQYF,TGTGCCAGCAGTACGGGGGTCCTGTCCTACGAGCAGTACTTC
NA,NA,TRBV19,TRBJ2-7,CASNLGGRQNRQYF,TGTGCCAGTAACCTGGGGGGACGACAAAACCGGCAGTACTTC
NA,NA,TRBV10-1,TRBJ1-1,CASSESIPGEAFF,TGCGCCAGCAGTGAGTCGATTCCGGGGGAGGCTTTCTTT
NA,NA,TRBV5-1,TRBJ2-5,CASSPGGTEETQYF,TGCGCCAGCAGCCCGGGGGGGACAGAGGAGACCCAGTACTTC
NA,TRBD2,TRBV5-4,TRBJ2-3,CASSPAAGVGTDTQYF,TGTGCCAGCAGCCCTGCGGCGGGAGTTGGCACAGATACGCAGTATTTT
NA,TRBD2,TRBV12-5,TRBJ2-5,CASAAGGGASETQYF,TGTGCTAGTGCCGCTGGCGGGGGGGCGTCAGAGACCCAGTACTTC